A single sample is the source of the 21 T cell receptor beta chains below, sequenced in a study of molecular identifiers for immune sequencing clone quantification. Via MiXCR, TCRdb re-called the PCR reads, giving one row per CDR3 protein. The sample lists 80,000 to 100,000 distinct CDR3 sequences, around 24% seen once, with 0.85% to 1% in the top ten. Sequences were obtained from naive CD8+ T cells from blood, with Jurkat cell RNA spiked in. Subset described: FACS-sorted CD8+CD4-CCR7+CD45RA+ naive T cells. Receptors were obtained from a human donor in good health. Some libraries in this study had Jurkat cell RNA spiked in.

In its sample, this clonotype was seen many times. This chain joins TRBV9 and TRBJ2-2; no firm D call. The CDR3 has 12 amino acids. Germline CDR1 is SGDLS and CDR2 is YYNGEE. V lost 4 bases, J lost 2 bases, and 3 bases lay in between. The CDR3 spells CASSINTGELFF. CDR3 DNA: TGTGCCAGCAGCATTAACACCGGGGAGCTGTTTTTT. Together with reference TRBV9 and TRBJ2-2, the CDR3 gives the full variable domain: DSGVTQTPKHLITATGQRVTLRCSPRSGDLSVYWYQQSLDQGLQFLIQYYNGEERAKGNILERFSAQQFPDLHSELNLSSLELGDSALYFCASSINTGELFFGEGSRLTVL.

Concerning this clonotype: A much larger clone lies a single base off, so this may be a read error. J is TRBJ2-1 and V is TRBV4-2; 12 bases align to TRBD1. This CDR3 is 16 amino acids long. The trim removed 1 base at V and 10 bases at J, leaving 8 bases unmatched. Per the germline V gene, CDR1 is LGHNA and CDR2 is YNFKEQ. Here the CDR3 DNA reads TGTGCCAGCAGCCAAGCGGGACAGGGGGCGGGGAAAGAGCAGTTCTTC. Encoded protein: CASSQAGQGAGKEQFF.

This clonotype has ten or more counts. The chain combines TRBV24-1 with TRBJ2-1; D uncertain. This CDR3 has 15 amino acids. Per germline, CDR1 KGHDR and CDR2 SFDVKD. Trimming shortened V by 4 bases and J by 5 bases, and 14 bases separated the two germline ends. The CDR3 loop reads CATSDPAPYHNEQFF. CDR3 DNA: TGTGCCACCAGTGACCCTGCGCCCTACCACAATGAGCAGTTCTTC.

Note on this clonotype: No conserved phenylalanine or tryptophan is present at the end of the CDR3, so a read error is the likely explanation. CDR3 loop: CASSQDRAVQEAQYS. CDR3 sequence (DNA): TGCGCCAGCAGCCAAGATCGAGCGGTCCAAGAGGCCCAGTACTCC. The chain joins TRBV4-1 to TRBJ2-5, with a possible D match to TRBD2 (5 bases). This CDR3 is built from 15 residues. CDR1 is MGHRA and CDR2 is YSYEKL in the germline V gene.

Worth noting for this clonotype: A much larger clone is a single base away; this may be a read error. Since the CDR3 does not end with the conserved phenylalanine or tryptophan, this likely comes from a read error. J is TRBJ1-5 and V is TRBV6-2 or TRBV6-3; perhaps TRBD1 as D (6 bases). The CDR3 extends over 16 amino acids. Per germline, CDR1 MNHEY and CDR2 SVGEGT. The germline V and J ends were trimmed by 5 bases and 1 base, with 15 bases remaining between them. This CDR3 is CASSLWTVMSNQPQHS. In DNA form, the CDR3 reads TGTGCCAGCAGTCTTTGGACAGTCATGAGCAATCAGCCCCAGCATTCT.

This clonotype was seen many times. The chain employs TRBV11-2 and TRBJ2-3; tentatively, D is TRBD1 (6 bases). Germline-derived CDR1 and CDR2 are SGHAT and FQNNGV. The CDR3 spans 15 residues. V shed 2 bases and J shed 2 bases, with 11 bases lying between them. The CDR3 bases are TGTGCCAGCAGCTTAACAACAGGGCTCACAGATACGCAGTATTTT. The encoded protein is CASSLTTGLTDTQYF.

At least ten counts were recorded for this clonotype. The CDR3 region is CSARDRDSGRSSYEQYF. In DNA, the CDR3 is TGCAGTGCTAGAGATAGAGATAGCGGGAGGAGCTCCTACGAGCAGTACTTC. The J gene is TRBJ2-7, the V gene TRBV20-1; 10 nucleotides agree with TRBD2. After removal of 0 bases from V and 0 bases from J, the junction contained 8 bases not matched to a gene. From germline, CDR1 is DFQATT and CDR2 SNEGSKA (reference sequence). The CDR3 extends over 17 amino acids.

This clonotype was counted at least ten times. The gene calls are TRBV7-9 and TRBJ2-7; 10 bases match TRBD2. Germline assignment: CDR1 SEHNR and CDR2 FQNEAQ (reference sequence). After removal of 4 bases from V and 2 bases from J, the junction contained 5 bases not matched to a gene. The CDR3 covers 15 residues. The CDR3 protein is CASSSASGGTYEQYF. For the CDR3, the DNA is TGTGCCAGCAGCTCAGCTAGCGGGGGCACCTACGAGCAGTACTTC. The full variable domain, in which reference TRBV7-9 and TRBJ2-7 provide the parts outside the CDR3, is DTGVSQNPRHKITKRGQNVTFRCDPISEHNRLYWYRQTLGQGPEFLTYFQNEAQLEKSRLLSDRFSAERPKGSFSTLEIQRTEQGDSAMYLCASSSASGGTYEQYFGPGTRLTVT.

A remark on this clonotype: This may come from a read error, since a much larger clone is one base off. The genes are TRBV7-9 and TRBJ1-1, with D perhaps TRBD1 (6 bases). Trimming shortened V by 7 bases and J by 3 bases, and 15 bases separated the two germline ends. The CDR3 sequence is 14 residues long. Germline loops: CDR1 SEHNR, CDR2 FQNEAQ (reference sequence). The CDR3 here is CASIPTRGDTEAFF. The CDR3, as DNA: TGTGCCAGCATCCCGACTAGGGGGGACACTGAAGCTTTCTTT.

The table lists this clonotype with many counts. The chain carries TRBV30 and TRBJ2-2; D uncertain. The V and J ends lost 0 bases and 6 bases respectively, with 5 bases between them. The CDR3 is 12 amino acids. Germline assignment: CDR1 GTSNPN and CDR2 SVGIG (reference sequence). DNA for the CDR3: TGTGCCTGGAGTGTACACCCCGGGGAGCTGTTTTTT. Translation gives CAWSVHPGELFF.

As for this clonotype: Here the CDR3 omits its conserved ending phenylalanine or tryptophan, so a read error is the likely source. Because the CDR3's place on the DNA is in doubt, the DNA is left out and the CDR3 is given as listed by TCRdb. This CDR3 is CASSLEAATQETQDV. The chain combines TRBV5-1 with TRBJ2-5. The CDR3 sequence runs 15 residues, both termini included. CDR1 and CDR2 (germline): SGHRS, YFSETQ.

This clonotype has ten or more counts. V gene TRBV12-3 or TRBV12-4 combines with J gene TRBJ2-3; D gene ambiguous. The CDR3 runs to 14 residues. The V end was cut by 3 bases, the J end by 5 bases, with 12 bases between. DNA for the CDR3: TGTGCCAGCAGTTTGGTCCCGCAGGTAGATACGCAGTATTTT. It specifies CASSLVPQVDTQYF.

This clonotype was counted at least ten times. CDR3 region: CASSPTGNTIYF. CDR3 DNA: TGCGCCAGCAGCCCCACGGGAAACACCATATATTTT. The V gene is TRBV4-3, the J gene TRBJ1-3; D remains unclear. In germline, CDR1 is LGHNA, CDR2 YSLEER. The ends were cut back, 4 bases at V and 4 bases at J, with 5 bases in the middle. CDR3 length equals 12 residues.

This clonotype showed up many times. The chain is built from TRBV4-1 and TRBJ2-7, with 7 bases aligning to TRBD1. Per germline, CDR1 MGHRA and CDR2 YSYEKL. J was trimmed by 2 bases and V by 4 bases; bases with no gene match: 5. The CDR3 length is 14 residues. This CDR3 is CASSPRQGPYEQYF. CDR3 nucleotide sequence: TGCGCCAGCAGCCCGAGACAGGGACCCTACGAGCAGTACTTC.

This clonotype appeared a few times. The chain couples TRBV15 to TRBJ2-7; no definite D call. The CDR3 covers 13 residues. Trimming pared 0 bases from V and 1 base from J, leaving 4 bases between. CDR1 is LNHNV, CDR2 YYDKDF, per germline (reference sequence). For the CDR3, the DNA is TGTGCCACCAGCAGAGACAGATCCTACGAGCAGTACTTC. It translates to CATSRDRSYEQYF.

About this clonotype itself: With a much larger clone just one base away, this may be a read error. The V and J genes are TRBV9 and TRBJ2-2, with 12 bases lining up with TRBD2. CDR1 is SGDLS and CDR2 is YYNGEE in the germline V gene. V trimming: 3 bases; J trimming: 4 bases; junction bases outside the gene matches: 13. The length of the CDR3 is 19 residues. CDR3 sequence reads: CASSGLAGGTWGATGELFF. CDR3 nucleotides: TGTGCCAGCAGCGGCCTAGCGGGGGGGACGTGGGGTGCCACCGGGGAGCTGTTTTTT.

This clonotype was picked up many times. CDR3 residues: CASSYGGSSTDTQYF. CDR3 in DNA: TGTGCCAGCAGTTACGGGGGGTCGAGCACAGATACGCAGTATTTT. The chain combines TRBV6-5 with TRBJ2-3; D may be TRBD2 (6 bases). Trimming stripped 2 bases from V and 0 bases from J, with 9 bases between. Germline values: CDR1 MNHEY, CDR2 SVGAGI. The CDR3 is 15 residues long.

V gene TRBV6-2 or TRBV6-3 combines with J gene TRBJ2-7; 8 bases are shared with TRBD1. Germline CDR1 MNHEY, CDR2 SVGEGT. V lost 4 bases, J lost 2 bases, and 1 base stayed unmatched. This CDR3 region has 13 residues. The CDR3 reads CASSLDRAYEQYV. The CDR3, as DNA: TGTGCCAGCAGTTTGGACAGGGCCTACGAGCAGTACGTC.

This clonotype has more than one count but fewer than ten. This rearrangement joins TRBV7-9 to TRBJ1-1; 9 bases line up with TRBD1. V lost 1 base, J lost 3 bases, and 3 bases stayed unmatched. The CDR3 is 15 amino acids. Germline values: CDR1 SEHNR, CDR2 FQNEAQ (reference sequence). CDR3 in amino acids: CASSLGTGADTEAFF. CDR3 in DNA: TGTGCCAGCAGCTTAGGGACAGGGGCGGACACTGAAGCTTTCTTT.

In regard to this clonotype: Being one base from a much bigger clone, this may be a read error. The chain has TRBV3-1 and TRBJ1-2; 8 bases align to TRBD1. The CDR3 is 13 amino acids. Germline CDR1 and CDR2: LGHDT and YNNKEL (reference sequence). CDR3 in amino acids: CASSQQGAWGYSF. The CDR3 coding sequence is TGTGCCAGCAGCCAACAGGGGGCGTGGGGCTACAGCTTC.

This clonotype was seen many times. The chain couples TRBV7-2 to TRBJ1-2; D ambiguous. The germline CDR1 and CDR2 sequences are SGHTA and FQGNSA. This CDR3 comprises 15 residues. The V end was cut by 0 bases, the J end by 4 bases, with 12 bases between. The CDR3 is CASSLARQLIYGYTF. The CDR3 DNA sequence: TGTGCCAGCAGCTTAGCGCGGCAACTTATCTATGGCTACACCTTC.